This TCR beta chain was recovered during a study of cytomegalovirus exposure and HLA in healthy donors. The validation cohort, a group of over a hundred subjects, included the donors and was separate from the roughly 700-subject first cohort. Here immunoSEQ multiplex PCR was the method, and the copy in TCRdb shows in-frame clones only, minus some. The sample lists under 200,000 clones; roughly nine tenths were seen once. This CDR3 contains 15 residues. The germline V gene encodes CDR1 SEHNR and CDR2 FQNEAQ (reference sequence). The ends lost 6 bases at V and 4 bases at J; junction bases unmatched: 9.

The sequenced sample was PBMCs. The rearrangement uses TRBV7-9 and TRBJ1-2; 9 nucleotides line up with TRBD1. The receptor comes from a woman younger than 30 in good health and CMV-seropositive. Here the CDR3 reads CASRDTGGSVYGYTF. CDR3 DNA: TGTGCCAGCAGGGATACAGGGGGCAGTGTCTATGGCTACACCTTC.